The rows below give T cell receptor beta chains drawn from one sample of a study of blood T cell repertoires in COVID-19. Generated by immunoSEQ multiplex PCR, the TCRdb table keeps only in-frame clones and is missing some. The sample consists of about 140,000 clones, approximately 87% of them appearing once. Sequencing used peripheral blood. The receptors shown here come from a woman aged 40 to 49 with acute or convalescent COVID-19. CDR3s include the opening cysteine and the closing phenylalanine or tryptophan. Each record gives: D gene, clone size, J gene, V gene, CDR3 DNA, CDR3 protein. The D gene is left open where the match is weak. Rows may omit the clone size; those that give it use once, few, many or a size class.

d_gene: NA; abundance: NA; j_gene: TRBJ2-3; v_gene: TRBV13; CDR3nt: TGTGCCAGCAGCCTACAGATCACAGATACGCAGTATTTT; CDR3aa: CASSLQITDTQYF
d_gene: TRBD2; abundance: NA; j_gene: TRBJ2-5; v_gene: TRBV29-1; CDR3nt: TGCAGCGTTGACGGAGCGGGAGCAGGGAAGACCCAGTACTTC; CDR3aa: CSVDGAGAGKTQYF
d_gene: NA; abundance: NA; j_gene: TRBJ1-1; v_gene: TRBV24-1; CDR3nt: TGTGCCACCAGTGGCGGGCCGAACACTGAAGCTTTCTTT; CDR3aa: CATSGGPNTEAFF
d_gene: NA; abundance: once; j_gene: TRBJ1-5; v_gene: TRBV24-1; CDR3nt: TGTGCCACCAGTGATTCCACGCGAAGTCAGCCCCAGCATTTT; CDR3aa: CATSDSTRSQPQHF
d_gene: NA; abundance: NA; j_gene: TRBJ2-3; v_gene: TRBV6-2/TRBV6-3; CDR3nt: TGTGCCAGCAGTTACGGCCTAGTTTACACAGATACGCAGTATTTT; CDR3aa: CASSYGLVYTDTQYF
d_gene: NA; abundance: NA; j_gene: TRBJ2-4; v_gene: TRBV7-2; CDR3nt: TGTGCCAGCAGCTTAGGTGTTTGGGCGAATAAAAACATTCAGTACTTC; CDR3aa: CASSLGVWANKNIQYF
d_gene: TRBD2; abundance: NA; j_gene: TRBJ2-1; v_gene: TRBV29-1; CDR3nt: TGCAGCTGGGGGGGAACGGGATACAATGAGCAGTTCTTC; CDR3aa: CSWGGTGYNEQFF
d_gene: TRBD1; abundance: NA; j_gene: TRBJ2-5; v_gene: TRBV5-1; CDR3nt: TGCGCCAGCAGCTTGGGGGACAGGGGACAAGAGACCCAGTACTTC; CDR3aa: CASSLGDRGQETQYF
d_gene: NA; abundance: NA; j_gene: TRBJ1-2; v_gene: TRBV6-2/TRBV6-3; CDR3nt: TGTGCCAGCAGTTTCCTTAATCGGGGAGGCTACACCTTC; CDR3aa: CASSFLNRGGYTF
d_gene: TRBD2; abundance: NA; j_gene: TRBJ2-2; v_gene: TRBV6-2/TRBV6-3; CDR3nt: TGTGCCAGCAGCCAAAAGCGGGAGCTTGAGGAGCTGTTTTTT; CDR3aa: CASSQKRELEELFF
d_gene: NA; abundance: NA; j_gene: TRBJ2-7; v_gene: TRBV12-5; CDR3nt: TGTGCTAGTGGTTTGAGGGGGGAGCAGTACTTC; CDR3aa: CASGLRGEQYF
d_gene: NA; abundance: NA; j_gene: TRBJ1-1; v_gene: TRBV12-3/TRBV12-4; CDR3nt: TGTGCCAGCAGTTTAGGTCCAAACACTGAAGCTTTCTTT; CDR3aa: CASSLGPNTEAFF
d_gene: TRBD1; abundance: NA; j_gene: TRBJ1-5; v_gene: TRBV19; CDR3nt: TGTGCCAGTAGCCCGGGACAGGGGAATCAGCCCCAGCATTTT; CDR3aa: CASSPGQGNQPQHF